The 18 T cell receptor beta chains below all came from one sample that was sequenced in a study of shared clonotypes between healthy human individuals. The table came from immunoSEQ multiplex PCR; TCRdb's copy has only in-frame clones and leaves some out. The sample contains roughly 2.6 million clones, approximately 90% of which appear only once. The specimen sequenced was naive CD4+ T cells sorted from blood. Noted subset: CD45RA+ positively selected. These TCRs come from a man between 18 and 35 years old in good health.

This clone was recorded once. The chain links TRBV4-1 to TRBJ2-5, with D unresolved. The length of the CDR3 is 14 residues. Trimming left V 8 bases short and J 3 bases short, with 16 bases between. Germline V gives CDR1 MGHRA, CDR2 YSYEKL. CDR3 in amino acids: CASSPSQAEETQYF. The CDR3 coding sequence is TGCGCCAGCTCCCCCTCTCAGGCCGAAGAGACCCAGTACTTC.

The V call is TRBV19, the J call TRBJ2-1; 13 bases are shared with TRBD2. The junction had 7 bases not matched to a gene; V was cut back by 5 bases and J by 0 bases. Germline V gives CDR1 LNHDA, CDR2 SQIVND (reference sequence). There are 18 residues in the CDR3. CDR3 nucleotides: TGTGCCAGTAGTGCCCGACTAGCGGGGGGTAGCTCCTACAATGAGCAGTTCTTC. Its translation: CASSARLAGGSSYNEQFF.

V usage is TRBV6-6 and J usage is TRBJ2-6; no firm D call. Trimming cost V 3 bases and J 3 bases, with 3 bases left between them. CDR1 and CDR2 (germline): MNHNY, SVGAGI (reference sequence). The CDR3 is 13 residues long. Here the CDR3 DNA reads TGTGCCAGCAGTTATGGTGGGGCCAACGTCCTGACTTTC. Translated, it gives CASSYGGANVLTF.

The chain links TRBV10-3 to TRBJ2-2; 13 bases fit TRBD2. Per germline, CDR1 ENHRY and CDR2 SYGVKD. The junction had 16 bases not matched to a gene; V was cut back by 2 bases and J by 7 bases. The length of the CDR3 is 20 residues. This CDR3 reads CAISEAPGLAGRGSVGELFF. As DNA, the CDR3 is TGTGCCATCAGTGAGGCGCCGGGACTAGCGGGACGTGGTTCGGTCGGGGAGCTGTTTTTT.

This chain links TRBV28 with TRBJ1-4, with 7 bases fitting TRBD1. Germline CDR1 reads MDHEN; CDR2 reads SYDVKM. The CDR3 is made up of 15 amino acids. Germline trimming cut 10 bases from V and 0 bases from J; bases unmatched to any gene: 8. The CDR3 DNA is TGTGCCACCATACGGGACAGCGCAACTAATGAAAAACTGTTTTTT. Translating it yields CATIRDSATNEKLFF.

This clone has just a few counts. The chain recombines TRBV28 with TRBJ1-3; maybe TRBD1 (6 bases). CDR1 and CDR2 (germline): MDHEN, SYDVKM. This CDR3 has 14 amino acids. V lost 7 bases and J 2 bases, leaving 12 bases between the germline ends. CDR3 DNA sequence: TGTGCCAGCAACAGGGACTGGACTGGAAACACCATATATTTT. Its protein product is CASNRDWTGNTIYF.

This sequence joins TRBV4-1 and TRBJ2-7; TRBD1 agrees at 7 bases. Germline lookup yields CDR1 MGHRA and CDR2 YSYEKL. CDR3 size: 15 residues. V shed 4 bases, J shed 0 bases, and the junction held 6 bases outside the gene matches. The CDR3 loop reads CASSLQGLSSYEQYF. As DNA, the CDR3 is TGCGCCAGCAGCCTACAGGGGCTAAGCTCCTACGAGCAGTACTTC.

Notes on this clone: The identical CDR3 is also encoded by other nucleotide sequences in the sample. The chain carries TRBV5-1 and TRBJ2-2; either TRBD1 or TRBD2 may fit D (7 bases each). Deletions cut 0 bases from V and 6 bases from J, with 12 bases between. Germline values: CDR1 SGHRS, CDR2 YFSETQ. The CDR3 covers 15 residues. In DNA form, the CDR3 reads TGCGCCAGCAGCTTGGTTGCAGGGGGGGCCGGGGAGCTGTTTTTT. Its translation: CASSLVAGGAGELFF. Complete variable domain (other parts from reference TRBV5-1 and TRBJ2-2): KAGVTQTPRYLIKTRGQQVTLSCSPISGHRSVSWYQQTPGQGLQFLFEYFSETQRNKGNFPGRFSGRQFSNSRSEMNVSTLELGDSALYLCASSLVAGGAGELFFGEGSRLTVL.

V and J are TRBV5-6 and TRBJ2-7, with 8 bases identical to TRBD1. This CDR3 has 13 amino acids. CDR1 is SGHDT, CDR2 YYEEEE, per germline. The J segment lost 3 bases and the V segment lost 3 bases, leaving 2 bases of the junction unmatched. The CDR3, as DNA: TGTGCCAGCAGCTCAGGGGGCGACTACGAGCAGTACTTC. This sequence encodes CASSSGGDYEQYF.

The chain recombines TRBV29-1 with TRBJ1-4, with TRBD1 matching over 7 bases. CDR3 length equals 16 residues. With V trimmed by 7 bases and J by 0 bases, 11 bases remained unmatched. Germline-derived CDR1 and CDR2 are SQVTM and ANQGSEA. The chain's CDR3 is CSAGNRGPATNEKLFF. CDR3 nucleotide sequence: TGCAGCGCCGGCAACAGGGGCCCCGCAACTAATGAAAAACTGTTTTTT.

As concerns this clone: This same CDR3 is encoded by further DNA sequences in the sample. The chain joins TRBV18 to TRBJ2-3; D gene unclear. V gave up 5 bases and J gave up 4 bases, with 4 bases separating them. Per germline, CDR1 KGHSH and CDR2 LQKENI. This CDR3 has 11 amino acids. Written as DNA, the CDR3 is TGTGCCAGCTCAGTCTCAGATACGCAGTATTTT. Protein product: CASSVSDTQYF.

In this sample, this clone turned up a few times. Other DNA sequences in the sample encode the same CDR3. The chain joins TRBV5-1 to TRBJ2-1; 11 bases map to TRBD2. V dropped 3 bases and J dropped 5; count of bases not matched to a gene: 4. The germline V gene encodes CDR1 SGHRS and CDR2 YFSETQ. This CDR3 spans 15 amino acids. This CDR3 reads CASSSGTSGNNEQFF. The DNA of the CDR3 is TGCGCCAGCAGCTCCGGGACTAGCGGTAACAATGAGCAGTTCTTC.

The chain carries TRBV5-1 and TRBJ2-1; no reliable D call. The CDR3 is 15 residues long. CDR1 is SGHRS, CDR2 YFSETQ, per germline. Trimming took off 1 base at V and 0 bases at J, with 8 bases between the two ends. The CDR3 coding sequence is TGCGCCAGCAGCTTGATAACAGACTCCTACAATGAGCAGTTCTTC. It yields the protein CASSLITDSYNEQFF. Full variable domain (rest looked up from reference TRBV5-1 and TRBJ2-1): KAGVTQTPRYLIKTRGQQVTLSCSPISGHRSVSWYQQTPGQGLQFLFEYFSETQRNKGNFPGRFSGRQFSNSRSEMNVSTLELGDSALYLCASSLITDSYNEQFFGPGTRLTVL.

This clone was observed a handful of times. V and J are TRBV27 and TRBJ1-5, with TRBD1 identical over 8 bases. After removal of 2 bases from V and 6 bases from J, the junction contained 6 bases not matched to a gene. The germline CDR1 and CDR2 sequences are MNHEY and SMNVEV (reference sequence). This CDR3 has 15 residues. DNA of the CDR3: TGTGCCAGCAGTTTAGACAGGGGAGGTGGTCAGCCCCAGCATTTT. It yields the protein CASSLDRGGGQPQHF.

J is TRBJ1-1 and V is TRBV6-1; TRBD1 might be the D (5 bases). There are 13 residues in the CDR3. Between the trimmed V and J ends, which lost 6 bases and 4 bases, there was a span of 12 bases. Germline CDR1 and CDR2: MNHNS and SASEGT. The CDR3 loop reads CASRRGAATEAFF. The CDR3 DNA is TGTGCCAGCAGGCGAGGGGCGGCCACTGAAGCTTTCTTT.

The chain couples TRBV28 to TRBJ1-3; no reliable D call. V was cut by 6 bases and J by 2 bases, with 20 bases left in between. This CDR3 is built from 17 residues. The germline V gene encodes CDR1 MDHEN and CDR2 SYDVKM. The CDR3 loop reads CASSRSLLIGPGNTIYF. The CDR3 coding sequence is TGTGCCAGCAGCCGAAGTCTTCTGATAGGCCCTGGAAACACCATATATTTT.

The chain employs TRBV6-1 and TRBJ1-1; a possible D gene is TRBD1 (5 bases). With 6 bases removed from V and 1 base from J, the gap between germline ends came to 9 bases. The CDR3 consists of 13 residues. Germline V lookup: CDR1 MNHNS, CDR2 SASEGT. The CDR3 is CASRPQANTEAFF. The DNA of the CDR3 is TGTGCCAGCAGGCCACAGGCGAACACTGAAGCTTTCTTT.

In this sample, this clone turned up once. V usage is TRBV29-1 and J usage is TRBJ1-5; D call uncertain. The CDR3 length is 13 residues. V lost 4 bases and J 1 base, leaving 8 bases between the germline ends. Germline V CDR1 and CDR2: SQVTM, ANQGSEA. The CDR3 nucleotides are TGCAGCGTTGTCTGGGAGAGCAATCAGCCCCAGCATTTT. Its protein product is CSVVWESNQPQHF.